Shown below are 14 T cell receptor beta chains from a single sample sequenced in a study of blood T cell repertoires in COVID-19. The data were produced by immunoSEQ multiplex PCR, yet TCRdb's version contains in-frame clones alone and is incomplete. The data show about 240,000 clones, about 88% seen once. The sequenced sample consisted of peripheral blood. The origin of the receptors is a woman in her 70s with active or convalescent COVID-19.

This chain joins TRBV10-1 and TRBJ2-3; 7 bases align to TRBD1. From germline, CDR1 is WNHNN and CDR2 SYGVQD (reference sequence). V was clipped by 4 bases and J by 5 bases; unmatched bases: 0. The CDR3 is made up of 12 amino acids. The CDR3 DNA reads TGCGCCAGCAGTGGACAGGGAGATACGCAGTATTTT. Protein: CASSGQGDTQYF.

DNA of the CDR3: TGTGCCACCCAGCGAGAGAACTATGGCTACACCTTC. Protein: CATQRENYGYTF. The rearrangement joins TRBV6-5 to TRBJ1-2, with no clear D. Germline V CDR1 and CDR2: MNHEY, SVGAGI. CDR3 length equals 12 residues. V was pared by 10 bases and J by 2 bases, with 11 bases between.

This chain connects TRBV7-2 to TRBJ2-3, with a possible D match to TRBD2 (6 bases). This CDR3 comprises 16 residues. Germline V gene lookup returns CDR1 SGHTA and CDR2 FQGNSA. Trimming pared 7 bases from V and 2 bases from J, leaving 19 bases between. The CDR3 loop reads CASTQGGPPSTDTQYF. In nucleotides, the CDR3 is TGTGCCAGCACCCAGGGAGGCCCACCTTCCACAGATACGCAGTATTTT.

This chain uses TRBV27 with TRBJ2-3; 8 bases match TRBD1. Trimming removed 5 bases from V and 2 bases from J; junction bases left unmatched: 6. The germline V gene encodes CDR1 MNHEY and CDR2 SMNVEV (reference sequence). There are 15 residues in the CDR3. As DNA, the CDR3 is TGTGCCAGCAGTGCACCAGGGGGCTTCACAGATACGCAGTATTTT. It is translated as CASSAPGGFTDTQYF.

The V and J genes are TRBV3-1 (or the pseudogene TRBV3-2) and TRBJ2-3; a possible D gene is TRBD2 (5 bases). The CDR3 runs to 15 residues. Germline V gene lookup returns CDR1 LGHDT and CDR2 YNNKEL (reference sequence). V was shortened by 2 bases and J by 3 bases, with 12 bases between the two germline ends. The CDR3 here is CASSQNPTGTDTQYF. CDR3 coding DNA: TGTGCCAGCAGCCAAAACCCCACGGGGACAGATACGCAGTATTTT.

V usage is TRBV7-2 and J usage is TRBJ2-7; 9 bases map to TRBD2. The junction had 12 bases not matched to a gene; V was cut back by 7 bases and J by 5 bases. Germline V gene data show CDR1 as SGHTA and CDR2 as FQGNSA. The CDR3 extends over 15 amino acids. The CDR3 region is CASNLAGLRIDEQYF. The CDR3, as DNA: TGTGCCAGCAACCTAGCGGGGCTGCGTATCGACGAGCAGTACTTC.

For the CDR3, the DNA is TGTGCCAGCACCCGACAGGGACCCTCACCCCTCCACTTT. Amino acids: CASTRQGPSPLHF. The chain has TRBV27 and TRBJ1-6; 7 positions match TRBD1. The germline V gene encodes CDR1 MNHEY and CDR2 SMNVEV (reference sequence). The CDR3 has 13 residues. V shed 7 bases, J shed 10 bases, and the junction held 7 bases outside the gene matches.

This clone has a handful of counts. The CDR3 sequence is CASSPGTVGSPLHF. The CDR3 DNA reads TGTGCCAGCAGCCCCGGGACAGTCGGTTCACCCCTCCACTTT. The genes are TRBV9 and TRBJ1-6; 7 positions agree with TRBD1. Germline V gives CDR1 SGDLS, CDR2 YYNGEE. The CDR3 length is 14 residues. The ends lost 4 bases at V and 9 bases at J; junction bases unmatched: 7.

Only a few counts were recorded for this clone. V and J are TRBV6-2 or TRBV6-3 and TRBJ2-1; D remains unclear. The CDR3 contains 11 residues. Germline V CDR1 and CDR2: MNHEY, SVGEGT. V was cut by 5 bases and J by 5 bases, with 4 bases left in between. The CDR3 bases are TGTGCCAGCAGTATCAACAATGAGCAGTTCTTC. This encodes CASSINNEQFF.

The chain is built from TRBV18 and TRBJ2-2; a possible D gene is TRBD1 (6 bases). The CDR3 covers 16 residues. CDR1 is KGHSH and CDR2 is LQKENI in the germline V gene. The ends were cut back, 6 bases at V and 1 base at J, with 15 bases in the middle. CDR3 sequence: CASSQTGAQNTGELFF. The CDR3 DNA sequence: TGTGCCAGCTCTCAGACAGGAGCTCAGAACACCGGGGAGCTGTTTTTT.

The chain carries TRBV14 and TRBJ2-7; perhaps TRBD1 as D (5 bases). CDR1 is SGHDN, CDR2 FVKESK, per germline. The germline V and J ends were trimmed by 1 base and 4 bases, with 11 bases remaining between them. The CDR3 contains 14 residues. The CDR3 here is CASSQGQPPYEQYF. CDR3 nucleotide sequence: TGTGCCAGCAGCCAAGGACAGCCACCTTACGAGCAGTACTTC.

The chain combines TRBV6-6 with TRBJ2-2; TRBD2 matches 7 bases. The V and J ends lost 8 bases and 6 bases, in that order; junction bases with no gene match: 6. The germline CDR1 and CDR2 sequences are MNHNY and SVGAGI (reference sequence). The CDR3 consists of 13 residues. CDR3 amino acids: CASWREGAGELFF. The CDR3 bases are TGTGCCAGCTGGAGGGAGGGTGCCGGGGAGCTGTTTTTT.

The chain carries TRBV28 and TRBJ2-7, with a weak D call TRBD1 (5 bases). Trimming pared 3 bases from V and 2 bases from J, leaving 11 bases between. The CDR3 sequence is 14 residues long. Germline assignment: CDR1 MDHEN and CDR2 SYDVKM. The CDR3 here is CASSLLGRTYEQYF. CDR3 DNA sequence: TGTGCCAGCAGTTTGCTGGGGCGAACCTACGAGCAGTACTTC. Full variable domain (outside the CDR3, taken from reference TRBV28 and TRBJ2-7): DVKVTQSSRYLVKRTGEKVFLECVQDMDHENMFWYRQDPGLGLRLIYFSYDVKMKEKGDIPEGYSVSREKKERFSLILESASTNQTSMYLCASSLLGRTYEQYFGPGTRLTVT.

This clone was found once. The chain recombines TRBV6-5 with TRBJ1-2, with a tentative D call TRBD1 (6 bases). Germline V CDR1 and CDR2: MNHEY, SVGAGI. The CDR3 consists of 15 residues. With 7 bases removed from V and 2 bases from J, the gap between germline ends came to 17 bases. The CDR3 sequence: CASTSGGRGNYGYTF. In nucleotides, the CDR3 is TGTGCCAGCACCTCTGGGGGCCGAGGAAACTATGGCTACACCTTC.